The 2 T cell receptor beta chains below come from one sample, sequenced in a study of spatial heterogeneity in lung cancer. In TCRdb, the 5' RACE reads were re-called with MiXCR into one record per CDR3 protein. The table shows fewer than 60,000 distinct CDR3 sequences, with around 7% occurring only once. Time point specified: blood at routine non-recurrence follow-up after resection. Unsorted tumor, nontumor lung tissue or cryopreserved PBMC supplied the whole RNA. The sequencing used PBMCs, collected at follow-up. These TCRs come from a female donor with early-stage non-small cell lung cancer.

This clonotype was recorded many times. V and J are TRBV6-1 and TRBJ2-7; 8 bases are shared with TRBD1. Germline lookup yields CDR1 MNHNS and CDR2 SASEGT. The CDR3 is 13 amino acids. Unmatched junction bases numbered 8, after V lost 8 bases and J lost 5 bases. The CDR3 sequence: CASQEQGGHEQYF. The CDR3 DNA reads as TGTGCCAGCCAAGAACAGGGGGGCCACGAGCAGTACTTC.

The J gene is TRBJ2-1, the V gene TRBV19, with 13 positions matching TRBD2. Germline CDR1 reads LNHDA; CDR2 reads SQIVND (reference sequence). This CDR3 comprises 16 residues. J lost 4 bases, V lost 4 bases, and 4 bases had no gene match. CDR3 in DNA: TGTGCCAGTAGTAACCGACTAGCGGGGGGTTACAATGAGCAGTTCTTC. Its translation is CASSNRLAGGYNEQFF.